This T cell receptor beta chain was obtained from a study of cytomegalovirus exposure and HLA in healthy donors. This CDR3 is 17 amino acids long. J was trimmed by 4 bases and V by 3 bases; bases with no gene match: 18. Per the germline V gene, CDR1 is GTSNPN and CDR2 is SVGIG (reference sequence). 60 Vbeta and 13 Jbeta primers were used in PCR. Libraries were prepared by immunoSEQ multiplex PCR; TCRdb keeps only in-frame clonotypes and omits some of them. The repertoire holds 190,000 or so clones, with roughly 78% as singletons. Study results and caveats: Presence/absence analyses treated sequencing depth as roughly uniform across donors.

Worth noting for this clone: Its antigen is as yet unknown.

The sequencing input was PBMCs. The receptor comes from a boy aged 5-17 years in good health and CMV-seronegative. The chain combines TRBV30 with TRBJ2-7; 7 nucleotides agree with TRBD2. The CDR3 loop reads CAWRVPGGDGPQYEQYF. The CDR3 region has the DNA TGTGCCTGGAGGGTCCCTGGGGGGGACGGACCTCAATACGAGCAGTACTTC.